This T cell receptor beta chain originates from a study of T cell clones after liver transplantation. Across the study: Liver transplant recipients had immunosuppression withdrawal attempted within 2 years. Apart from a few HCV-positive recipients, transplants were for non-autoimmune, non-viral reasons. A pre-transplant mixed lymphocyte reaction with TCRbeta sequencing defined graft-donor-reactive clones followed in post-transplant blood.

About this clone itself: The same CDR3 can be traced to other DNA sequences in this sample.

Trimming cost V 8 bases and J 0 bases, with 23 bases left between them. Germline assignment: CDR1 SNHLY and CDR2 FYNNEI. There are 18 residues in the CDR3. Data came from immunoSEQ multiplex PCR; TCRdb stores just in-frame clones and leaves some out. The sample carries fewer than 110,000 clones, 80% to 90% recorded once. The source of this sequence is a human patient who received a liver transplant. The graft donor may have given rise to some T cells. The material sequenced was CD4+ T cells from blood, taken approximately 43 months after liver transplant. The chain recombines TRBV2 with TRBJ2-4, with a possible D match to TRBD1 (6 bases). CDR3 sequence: CASVNPGQKVLAKNIQYF. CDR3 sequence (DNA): TGTGCCAGCGTCAACCCAGGACAGAAGGTTCTAGCCAAAAACATTCAGTACTTC.